This T cell receptor (beta chain) was sequenced during a study of T cells after yellow fever vaccination. General study findings and limits: Booster samples showed a return of most primary-vaccination clones (around 95% CD4, 85% to 90% CD8).

The CDR3 length is 14 residues. CDR1 and CDR2 from the germline V gene are SGHTA and FQGNSA. Between the trimmed V and J ends, which lost 4 bases and 3 bases, there was a span of 10 bases. Concerning this clonotype: Its antigen is unidentified.

A universal primer site and UMIs were added as TCR cDNA was made by 5'RACE template switching. MiXCR, applied by TCRdb to the 5' RACE reads, yields one record per CDR3 protein. The sample contains a few hundred thousand distinct CDR3 sequences, 15% to 20% of which appear only once. This chain links TRBV7-2 with TRBJ2-1, with unresolved D. Specimen: PBMCs, collected before the yellow fever booster vaccination. This TCR derives from a young man who received the YFV17D yellow fever vaccine. CDR3 in amino acids: CASSSPASYNEQFF. In DNA form, the CDR3 reads TGTGCCAGCAGCTCCCCAGCCAGCTACAATGAGCAGTTCTTC.